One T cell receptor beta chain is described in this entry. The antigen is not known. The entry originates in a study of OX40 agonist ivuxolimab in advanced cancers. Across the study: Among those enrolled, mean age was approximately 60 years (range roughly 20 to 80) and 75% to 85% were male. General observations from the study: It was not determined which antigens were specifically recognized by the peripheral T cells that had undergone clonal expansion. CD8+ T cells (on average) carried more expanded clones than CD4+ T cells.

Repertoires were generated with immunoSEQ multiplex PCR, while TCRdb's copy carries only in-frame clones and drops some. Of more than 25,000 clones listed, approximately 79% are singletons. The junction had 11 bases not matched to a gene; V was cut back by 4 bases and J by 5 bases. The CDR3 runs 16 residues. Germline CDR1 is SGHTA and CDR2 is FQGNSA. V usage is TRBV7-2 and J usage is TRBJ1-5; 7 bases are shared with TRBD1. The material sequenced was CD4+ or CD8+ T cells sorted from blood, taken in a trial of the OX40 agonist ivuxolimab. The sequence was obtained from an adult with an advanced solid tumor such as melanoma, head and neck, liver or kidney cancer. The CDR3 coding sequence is TGTGCCAGCAGCTCAGGGGGGTGGCAGCATGATCAGCCCCAGCATTTT. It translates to CASSSGGWQHDQPQHF.